The 10 T cell receptor beta chains reported below all come from one sample, sequenced in a study of cytomegalovirus exposure and HLA in healthy donors. PCR primers comprised 60 Vbeta and 13 Jbeta primers. This table comes from immunoSEQ multiplex PCR, and its TCRdb copy is limited to in-frame clones, with some not included. The table shows about 150,000 clones, with 84% occurring only once. The sequencing input was PBMCs. Receptors originate from a man aged 18-30 years in good health and CMV-seronegative.

This chain connects TRBV7-7 to TRBJ2-5; 7 nucleotides align to TRBD2. The V segment lost 5 bases and the J segment 2 bases; nucleotides outside the gene matches: 8. The CDR3 has 15 residues. Germline assignment: CDR1 SSHAT and CDR2 FNYEAQ (reference sequence). The CDR3: CASSRSGTTQETQYF. The CDR3 DNA is TGTGCCAGCAGCCGATCCGGGACTACTCAAGAGACCCAGTACTTC.

This CDR3 is CASSSPGTGDTEAFF. The CDR3 DNA sequence: TGTGCCAGCAGTTCTCCCGGGACAGGGGACACTGAAGCTTTCTTT. The V call is TRBV28, the J call TRBJ1-1, with TRBD1 matching over 10 bases. The V segment lost 4 bases and the J segment 3 bases; nucleotides outside the gene matches: 5. The germline gives CDR1 MDHEN, CDR2 SYDVKM. CDR3 size: 15 residues.

The chain employs TRBV19 and TRBJ2-5; D possibly corresponds to TRBD2 (6 bases). V was shortened by 5 bases and J by 5 bases, with 18 bases between the two germline ends. Looked up from germline, CDR1 is LNHDA and CDR2 is SQIVND (reference sequence). This CDR3 spans 15 amino acids. The CDR3 DNA follows: TGTGCCAGTAGTCTCCCCGGGACTGGCCAGGAGACCCAGTACTTC. The encoded protein is CASSLPGTGQETQYF.

The gene calls are TRBV9 and TRBJ1-5, with unresolved D. Trimming pared 3 bases from V and 0 bases from J, leaving 7 bases between. Germline V CDR1 and CDR2: SGDLS, YYNGEE. CDR3 length equals 14 residues. CDR3 sequence (DNA): TGTGCCAGCAGCGGCCCCTATAGCAATCAGCCCCAGCATTTT. Translating gives CASSGPYSNQPQHF.

The chain uses TRBV2 and TRBJ2-7; 11 positions match TRBD2. Trimming cost V 7 bases and J 3 bases; bases outside gene matches: 14. Germline V gene sequence: CDR1 SNHLY, CDR2 FYNNEI. The CDR3 runs to 17 residues. The CDR3 DNA sequence: TGTGCCAGCACCGTTGGAACTAGCGGGAGAATAGGCTACGAGCAGTACTTC. This sequence encodes CASTVGTSGRIGYEQYF.

The CDR3 nucleotides read TGTGCCAGCAGCTTAGGTGGAGGGGCCGTCTCTGGGGCCAACGTCCTGACTTTC. This encodes CASSLGGGAVSGANVLTF. V usage is TRBV7-8 and J usage is TRBJ2-6, with TRBD2 as a possible D gene (6 bases). The CDR3 is 18 amino acids. Germline assignment: CDR1 SGHVS and CDR2 FQNEAQ. With 1 base removed from V and 0 bases from J, the gap between germline ends came to 13 bases.

The chain uses TRBV6-5 and TRBJ1-2; D remains ambiguous. Germline V lookup: CDR1 MNHEY, CDR2 SVGAGI. V lost 7 bases to trimming and J lost 0 bases, with 9 bases between them. CDR3 length: 13 residues. The CDR3 is CASMENANYGYTF. The CDR3 DNA reads TGTGCCAGCATGGAGAACGCTAACTATGGCTACACCTTC.

This chain joins TRBV27 and TRBJ2-3; 7 positions agree with TRBD1. Germline CDR1 is MNHEY and CDR2 is SMNVEV (reference sequence). The CDR3 spans 16 residues. V was pared by 4 bases and J by 0 bases, with 7 bases of the junction left unmatched. CDR3 nucleotide sequence: TGTGCCAGCAGTTGGGACAGATCAGGGAGCACAGATACGCAGTATTTT. Its protein product is CASSWDRSGSTDTQYF.

The genes are TRBV13 and TRBJ1-6; a possible D gene is TRBD1 (6 bases). The CDR3 spans 15 residues. The ends were cut back, 0 bases at V and 5 bases at J, with 8 bases in the middle. Germline V gene lookup returns CDR1 PRHDT and CDR2 FYEKMQ (reference sequence). CDR3 DNA: TGTGCCAGCAGCTTAGGGACAGGACATAATTCACCCCTCCACTTT. This translates into CASSLGTGHNSPLHF.

V is TRBV28 and J is TRBJ1-5; TRBD1 matches at 7 bases. The CDR3 spans 15 residues. J gave up 7 bases and V 5 bases, and 11 bases lay outside the gene matches. CDR1 MDHEN and CDR2 SYDVKM come from the germline V gene. This chain's CDR3 is CASSGTTGRDQPQHF. DNA for the CDR3: TGTGCCAGCAGTGGGACGACAGGGAGAGACCAGCCCCAGCATTTT.